The clone carrying this TCR beta chain appeared a few times. Its antigen is unidentified. There were TCR beta CDR3 regions amplified from RNA transcripts. The primer set for the first-round RT-PCR of the TCR CDR3 was HTBI. From the multiplex PCR reads, TCRdb called clonotypes with MiXCR, one entry per CDR3 protein. The table lists over 500,000 distinct CDR3 sequences, 12% to 15% of them singletons. These data belong to a study of T cells in Graves' hyperthyroidism and ophthalmopathy. The CDR3 loop spans 15 amino acids. Germline V gene lookup returns CDR1 DFQATT and CDR2 SNEGSKA (reference sequence). Deletions cut 2 bases from V and 4 bases from J, with 16 bases between. General observations from the study: Blood shared most expanded thyroid clonotypes above 0.001.

Sequencing was performed on blood. V gene TRBV20-1 combines with J gene TRBJ2-3; TRBD1 might be the D (6 bases). This TCR derives from a woman aged 40 to 55 with Graves' hyperthyroidism. The chain's CDR3 is CSARSGQGSPDTQYF. Written as DNA, the CDR3 is TGCAGTGCTAGAAGTGGGCAGGGGAGTCCAGATACGCAGTATTTT.